This TCR beta chain was retrieved from a study of Ad26.COV2.S vaccination and SARS-CoV-2 variants. Whole-study context: The authors gave Ad26.COV2.S intramuscularly, either once or twice 56 days apart. The study, taken as a whole, reports: Quantification of TCR breadth and depth may have yielded underestimates of total T cell responses. Recipients of either vaccine or placebo displayed similar breadth of non-spike TCRs.

The CDR3 is 13 residues long. The V and J ends lost 0 bases and 3 bases respectively, with 7 bases between them. Per germline, CDR1 SGHRS and CDR2 YFSETQ. A word on this clone: Its specificity is not known.

Assay used: immunoSEQ multiplex PCR; TCRdb lists only in-frame clones, some missing. The data show 250,000 or so clones, roughly 87% seen once. As for treatment: roughly 18 received Ad26.COV2.S at low or high dose, single or two shots; roughly five received placebo; per-sample allocation not given. At day 63 after the first vaccine or placebo injection, samples were drawn. The sample was peripheral blood, taken in a trial of Ad26.COV2.S vaccine versus placebo. The V call is TRBV5-1, the J call TRBJ2-7; D is uncertain. The receptor was derived from a person aged 18-65 years who received the Ad26.COV2.S COVID-19 vaccine or a placebo. In nucleotides, the CDR3 is TGCGCCAGCAGCTTGGACAGCTACTACGAGCAGTACTTC. Translated, it gives CASSLDSYYEQYF.